The 5 T cell receptor beta chains in this list originate from one sample, sequenced in a study of immune evolution from preneoplasia to lung adenocarcinoma. The table came from immunoSEQ multiplex PCR; TCRdb's copy has only in-frame clones and leaves some out. The table shows about 6,300 clones, with roughly 85% occurring only once. The sequenced sample was FFPE minimally invasive lung adenocarcinoma tissue. These receptors all stem from a person aged 55-80 years with lung adenocarcinoma.

This rearrangement joins TRBV2 to TRBJ2-5; 9 nucleotides align to TRBD1. The CDR3 has 13 residues. Germline CDR1 SNHLY, CDR2 FYNNEI. Losses at the gene ends were 6 bases for V and 5 bases for J; bases not matched to a gene: 4. CDR3 bases: TGTGCCAGCAGACAGGGGGCCGGGGAGACCCAGTACTTC. This gives the protein CASRQGAGETQYF.

CDR3 sequence reads: CASSVGLAGTGELFF. The CDR3 DNA reads TGTGCCAGCAGCGTGGGACTAGCAGGTACCGGGGAGCTGTTTTTT. J is TRBJ2-2 and V is TRBV14; TRBD2 matches at 9 bases. CDR1 and CDR2 (germline): SGHDN, FVKESK. The length of the CDR3 is 15 residues. The V segment lost 5 bases and the J segment 5 bases; nucleotides outside the gene matches: 6. Full variable domain (outside the CDR3, taken from reference TRBV14 and TRBJ2-2): EAGVTQFPSHSVIEKGQTVTLRCDPISGHDNLYWYRRVMGKEIKFLLHFVKESKQDESGMPNNRFLAERTGGTYSTLKVQPAELEDSGVYFCASSVGLAGTGELFFGEGSRLTVL.

The rearrangement joins TRBV28 to TRBJ1-2; a possible D gene is TRBD1 (6 bases). The CDR3 runs to 17 residues. Trimming removed 2 bases from V and 0 bases from J, with 16 bases in between. Germline-derived CDR1 and CDR2 are MDHEN and SYDVKM. The chain's CDR3 is CASSLPRTAGTNYGYTF. Here the CDR3 DNA reads TGTGCCAGCAGTTTACCCAGGACAGCCGGGACTAACTATGGCTACACCTTC.

The chain has TRBV29-1 and TRBJ1-1; D is ambiguous. The CDR3 sequence is 13 residues long. The germline V gene encodes CDR1 SQVTM and CDR2 ANQGSEA. The V gene lost 8 bases and the J gene lost 0 bases, with 13 bases spanning the gap. CDR3 loop: CSINLGLNTEAFF. For the CDR3, the DNA is TGCAGCATAAACCTCGGACTGAACACTGAAGCTTTCTTT.

The chain uses TRBV7-9 and TRBJ2-6, with unresolved D. Germline V gene sequence: CDR1 SEHNR, CDR2 FQNEAQ (reference sequence). The CDR3 loop spans 14 amino acids. Trimming took off 5 bases at V and 0 bases at J, with 5 bases between the two ends. The CDR3 protein is CASSPGSGANVLTF. In DNA form, the CDR3 reads TGTGCCAGCAGCCCAGGCTCTGGGGCCAACGTCCTGACTTTC.